This T cell receptor beta chain was retrieved from a study of T cell repertoires in cytomegalovirus infection. Study in general: Epitope selection comprised recently identified HLA-C-restricted CMV epitopes and well-studied HLA-B-restricted CMV epitopes.

TCRdb used MiXCR to reprocess the reads, holding one entry per CDR3 protein. The table lists roughly 990,000 distinct CDR3 sequences, around 30% of them singletons. Points on this clonotype: The antigen remains unidentified. An end of the junction does not agree with germline; a read error may underlie this.

This sequence was found in a human donor in good health (CMV status not recorded). Some clones in this sample may be carry-over from other donors' samples. This sample comprised cultured CD8+ T cells from PBMCs, obtained from culture after CMV antigen stimulation.

The CDR3 region has the DNA TGTGCCAACAGCTTAGCGCTGTCCCACAATGAGCAGTTCTTC. It translates to CANSLALSHNEQFF. The genes are TRBV7-6 and TRBJ2-1, with a weak D call TRBD2 (5 bases). The CDR3 is 14 residues long. Germline assignment: CDR1 SGHVS and CDR2 FNYEAQ.